This passage covers 17 T cell receptor beta chains from one sample sequenced in a study of human T cells and chemical hapten exposure. As for time point: patch test 2, 6 weeks after DPC sensitization. As to treatment: therapeutic diphenylcyclopropenone sensitization with weekly scalp DPC. MiXCR was run by TCRdb on the RACE reads, yielding one entry per CDR3 protein. The sample consists of tens of thousands of distinct CDR3 sequences, 3% to 3.5% of them appearing once. Sample: whole blood, taken in connection with sensitization to the hapten diphenylcyclopropenone (DPC). The receptors were gathered from a man in his forties with alopecia areata. Some clones in this sample may be carry-over from other donors' samples.

This clonotype was observed many times. This chain uses TRBV20-1 with TRBJ2-4; 11 bases are a match to TRBD2. The germline V gene encodes CDR1 DFQATT and CDR2 SNEGSKA (reference sequence). The CDR3 length is 13 residues. V lost 6 bases to trimming and J lost 9 bases; unmatched junction nucleotides: 7. Here the CDR3 reads CSALLAGVFIQYF. CDR3 in DNA: TGCAGTGCGCTACTAGCGGGAGTTTTCATTCAGTACTTC.

This clonotype was counted at least ten times. The J gene is TRBJ2-3, the V gene TRBV5-1; D call uncertain. Germline CDR1 reads SGHRS; CDR2 reads YFSETQ. There are 15 residues in the CDR3. Trimming stripped 0 bases from V and 5 bases from J, with 13 bases between. The CDR3: CASSLVGAREDTQYF. CDR3 sequence (DNA): TGCGCCAGCAGCTTGGTAGGAGCTCGCGAAGATACGCAGTATTTT.

This clonotype has a count of ten or more. The chain couples TRBV7-9 to TRBJ2-4; D gene uncertain. V was shortened by 1 base and J by 6 bases, with 7 bases between the two germline ends. CDR1 and CDR2 from the germline V gene are SEHNR and FQNEAQ (reference sequence). The CDR3 covers 13 residues. Written as DNA, the CDR3 is TGTGCCAGCAGCTTAGGGAACGGAAACATTCAGTACTTC. It specifies CASSLGNGNIQYF.

This clonotype was observed many times. The chain employs TRBV14 and TRBJ2-1; D may be TRBD2 (6 bases). The V and J ends lost 1 base and 0 bases respectively, with 25 bases between them. Germline values: CDR1 SGHDN, CDR2 FVKESK. This CDR3 region has 21 residues. As DNA, the CDR3 is TGTGCCAGCAGCCAAGCGGGGGTTGTGGAGGGACGATATTACTCCTACAATGAGCAGTTCTTC. This codes for CASSQAGVVEGRYYSYNEQFF.

The sample holds many counts of this clonotype. This chain uses TRBV7-2 with TRBJ1-5; 9 bases match TRBD1. The CDR3 length is 16 residues. Germline V gives CDR1 SGHTA, CDR2 FQGNSA. V was clipped by 1 base and J by 6 bases; unmatched bases: 7. Written as DNA, the CDR3 is TGTGCCAGCAGCTTAGGGGACCGGACAGGGGCTCAGCCCCAGCATTTT. Translation: CASSLGDRTGAQPQHF.

In its sample, this clonotype was seen many times. The chain joins TRBV11-2 to TRBJ2-5; 8 positions match TRBD1. J lost 3 bases, V lost 2 bases, and 8 bases had no gene match. This CDR3 is built from 16 residues. Germline CDR1 is SGHAT and CDR2 is FQNNGV. CDR3 residues: CASSLLNPGGKETQYF. For the CDR3, the DNA is TGTGCCAGCAGCTTACTCAACCCAGGGGGCAAAGAGACCCAGTACTTC.

The chain is built from TRBV3-1 and TRBJ2-3; a weak D match, TRBD1 (5 bases). Germline V gene lookup returns CDR1 LGHDT and CDR2 YNNKEL (reference sequence). The CDR3 has 13 residues. V was cut by 3 bases and J by 11 bases, with 15 bases left in between. The CDR3 DNA is TGTGCCAGCAGCCACCCCGTTGGGGCGGAGCAGTATTTT. Translating it yields CASSHPVGAEQYF.

This clonotype has only a few counts. The rearrangement links TRBV29-1 to TRBJ1-3, with D hard to call. CDR1 is SQVTM and CDR2 is ANQGSEA in the germline V gene. V was shortened by 4 bases and J by 0 bases, with 4 bases between the two germline ends. This CDR3 is built from 12 residues. This CDR3 reads CSVVSSGNTIYF. The CDR3 DNA reads as TGCAGCGTTGTTAGCTCTGGAAACACCATATATTTT.

This clonotype was counted many times. The rearrangement joins TRBV24-1 to TRBJ1-2; D possibly corresponds to TRBD1 (5 bases). The ends were cut back, 5 bases at V and 3 bases at J, with 12 bases in the middle. The CDR3 has 14 residues. Germline values: CDR1 KGHDR, CDR2 SFDVKD. CDR3 sequence (DNA): TGTGCCACCAGTGCATCCAGGGACGACTATGGCTACACCTTC. Translating gives CATSASRDDYGYTF.

This clonotype was observed at least ten times. The rearrangement joins TRBV18 to TRBJ1-4; possible D gene TRBD1, 6 bases. Trimming stripped 1 base from V and 7 bases from J, with 7 bases between. Germline V lookup: CDR1 KGHSH, CDR2 LQKENI. This CDR3 comprises 13 residues. CDR3 bases: TGTGCCAGCTCACCACGCAGGGGTGAAAAACTGTTTTTT. Its protein is CASSPRRGEKLFF.

The table lists this clonotype with many counts. This chain connects TRBV6-6 to TRBJ2-7; D may be TRBD2 (6 bases). This CDR3 has 15 amino acids. Germline lookup yields CDR1 MNHNY and CDR2 SVGAGI (reference sequence). Trimming cost V 2 bases and J 0 bases, with 11 bases left between them. The CDR3 DNA reads as TGTGCCAGCAGTTACGCTCCCGGGAGCTCCTACGAGCAGTACTTC. Translating gives CASSYAPGSSYEQYF.

In its sample, this clonotype was seen many times. The chain uses TRBV4-2 and TRBJ2-3, with D possibly TRBD2 on 6 matching bases. The CDR3 is made up of 15 amino acids. The germline V gene encodes CDR1 LGHNA and CDR2 YNFKEQ. Trimming cost V 1 base and J 3 bases, with 11 bases left between them. The CDR3 sequence: CASSQVTGATDTQYF. CDR3 nucleotides: TGTGCCAGCAGCCAAGTTACGGGAGCGACAGATACGCAGTATTTT.

The sample holds many counts of this clonotype. The chain employs TRBV12-3 or TRBV12-4 and TRBJ2-7; 8 bases fit TRBD2. V lost 2 bases, J lost 2 bases, and 2 bases stayed unmatched. CDR3 length: 14 residues. This chain's CDR3 is CASSLTSGPYEQYF. CDR3 DNA sequence: TGTGCCAGCAGTTTAACTAGCGGCCCCTACGAGCAGTACTTC.

Details on this clonotype: A read error may explain this, as a much larger clone is one base away. The V call is TRBV7-3, the J call TRBJ2-6; D is unresolved. The CDR3 is made up of 14 amino acids. Germline CDR1 reads SGHTA; CDR2 reads FQGTGA. The chain's CDR3 is CASILQSGANVLTF. The CDR3 nucleotides read TGTGCCAGCATCTTACAGTCTGGGGCCAACGTCCTGACTTTC.

This clonotype has at least ten counts. The chain links TRBV20-1 to TRBJ2-3, with D perhaps matching TRBD2 (6 bases). The germline gives CDR1 DFQATT, CDR2 SNEGSKA (reference sequence). V was shortened by 0 bases and J by 4 bases, with 14 bases between the two germline ends. CDR3 length: 15 residues. The DNA for the CDR3 is TGCAGTGCTAGAGAGGTGGTGGCGGGACCAGATACGCAGTATTTT. This encodes CSAREVVAGPDTQYF.

This clonotype was detected only a few times. The chain recombines TRBV2 with TRBJ1-4; D uncertain. CDR3 length: 13 amino acids. The V and J ends lost 4 bases and 10 bases respectively, with 13 bases between them. Germline-derived CDR1 and CDR2 are SNHLY and FYNNEI. The CDR3 DNA is TGTGCCAGCAGTGTAGGGTCGGGAGGAAAACTGTTTTTT. It codes for CASSVGSGGKLFF. The full variable domain, rest sourced from reference TRBV2 and TRBJ1-4, is EPEVTQTPSHQVTQMGQEVILRCVPISNHLYFYWYRQILGQKVEFLVSFYNNEISEKSEIFDDQFSVERPDGSNFTLKIRSTKLEDSAMYFCASSVGSGGKLFFGSGTQLSVL.

In its sample, this clonotype was seen many times. This chain joins TRBV5-5 and TRBJ1-1; no reliable D call. Germline CDR1 is SGHKS and CDR2 is YYEKEE (reference sequence). V was cut by 3 bases and J by 3 bases, with 12 bases left in between. There are 14 residues in the CDR3. The CDR3 DNA follows: TGTGCCAGCAGCTCCGACTGGGCGGACACTGAAGCTTTCTTT. It translates to CASSSDWADTEAFF.